This T cell receptor beta chain was found in a study of T cells after posttransplantation cyclophosphamide. This related bone marrow graft donor gave peripheral blood on the day of marrow donation. The naive gate required viable CD3+CD4+ or CD3+CD8+ cells with CCR7+CD45RA+CD45RO-CD95-CD27+CD28+ phenotype. Trimming took 11 bases from V and 2 from J, leaving 11 bases between them. Per germline, CDR1 MNHNY and CDR2 SVGAGI (reference sequence). The CDR3 is made up of 12 amino acids. Assay: immunoSEQ multiplex PCR; the TCRdb copy retains only in-frame clones and omits some. Found here are around 6,900 clones, 95% to 98% of them singletons; the top ten hold 0.5% to 0.6%.

The receptor comes from a young woman in good health and a related stem cell transplant donor. The rearrangement links TRBV6-6 to TRBJ2-3; the D gene is possibly TRBD1 (6 bases). Sequencing was done on a sample of naive CD8+ T cells sorted from PBMCs. This CDR3 reads CAGQGTTDTQYF. CDR3 bases: TGTGCCGGGCAGGGGACCACAGATACGCAGTATTTT.